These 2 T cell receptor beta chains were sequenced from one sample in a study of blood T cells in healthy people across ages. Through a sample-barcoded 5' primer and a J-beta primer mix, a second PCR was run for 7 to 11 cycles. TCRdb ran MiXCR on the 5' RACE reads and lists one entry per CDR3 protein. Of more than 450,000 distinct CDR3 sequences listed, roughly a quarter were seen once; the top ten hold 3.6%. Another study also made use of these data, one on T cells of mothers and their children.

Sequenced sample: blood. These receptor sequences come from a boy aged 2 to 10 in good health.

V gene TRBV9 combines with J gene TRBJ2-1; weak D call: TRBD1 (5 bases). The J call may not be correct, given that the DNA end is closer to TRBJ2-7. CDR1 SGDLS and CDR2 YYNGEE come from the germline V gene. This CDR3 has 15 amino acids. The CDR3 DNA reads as TGTGCCAGCAGCGAGGGGTCGCAAGGTTTCTACGAGCAGTACTTC. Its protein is CASSEGSQGFYEQYF.

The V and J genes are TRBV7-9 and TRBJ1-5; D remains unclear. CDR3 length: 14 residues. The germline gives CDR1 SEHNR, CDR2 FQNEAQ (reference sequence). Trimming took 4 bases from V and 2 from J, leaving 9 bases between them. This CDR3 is CASSCSGCNQPQHF. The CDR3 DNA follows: TGTGCCAGCAGCTGTAGTGGATGCAATCAGCCCCAGCATTTT.